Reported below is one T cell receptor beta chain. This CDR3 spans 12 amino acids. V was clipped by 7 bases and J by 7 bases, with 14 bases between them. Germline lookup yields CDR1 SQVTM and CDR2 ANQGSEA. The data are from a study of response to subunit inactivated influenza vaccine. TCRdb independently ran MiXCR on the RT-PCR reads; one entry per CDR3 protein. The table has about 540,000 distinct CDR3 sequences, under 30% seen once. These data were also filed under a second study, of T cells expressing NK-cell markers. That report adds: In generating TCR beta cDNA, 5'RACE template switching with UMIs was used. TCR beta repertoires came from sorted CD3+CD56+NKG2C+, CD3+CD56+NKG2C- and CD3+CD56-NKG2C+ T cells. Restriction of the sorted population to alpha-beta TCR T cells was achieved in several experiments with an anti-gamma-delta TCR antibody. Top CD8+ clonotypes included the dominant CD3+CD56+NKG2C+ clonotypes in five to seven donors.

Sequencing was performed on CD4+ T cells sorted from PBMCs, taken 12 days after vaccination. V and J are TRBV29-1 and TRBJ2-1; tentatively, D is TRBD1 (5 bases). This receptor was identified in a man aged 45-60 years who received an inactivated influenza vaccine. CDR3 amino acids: CSGVRVTNEQFF. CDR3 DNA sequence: TGCAGCGGCGTCAGGGTTACGAATGAGCAGTTCTTC.